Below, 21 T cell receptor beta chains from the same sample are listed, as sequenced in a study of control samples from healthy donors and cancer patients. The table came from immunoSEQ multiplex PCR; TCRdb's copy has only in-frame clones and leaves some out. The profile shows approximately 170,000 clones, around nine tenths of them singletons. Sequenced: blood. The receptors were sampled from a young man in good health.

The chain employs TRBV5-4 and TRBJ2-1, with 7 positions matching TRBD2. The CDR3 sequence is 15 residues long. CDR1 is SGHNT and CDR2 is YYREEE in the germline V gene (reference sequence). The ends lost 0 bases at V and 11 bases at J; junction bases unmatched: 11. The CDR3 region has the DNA TGTGCCAGCAGCTTGGGAACCGGGACTACTCGACAGCAGTTCTTC. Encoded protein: CASSLGTGTTRQQFF.

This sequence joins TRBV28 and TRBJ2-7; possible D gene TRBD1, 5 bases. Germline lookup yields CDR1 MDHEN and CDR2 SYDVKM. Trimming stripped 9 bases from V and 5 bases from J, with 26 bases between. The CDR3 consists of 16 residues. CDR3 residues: CARTLGSGQGGHEQYF. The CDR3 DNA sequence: TGTGCCAGAACTCTCGGATCCGGGCAGGGCGGCCACGAGCAGTACTTC.

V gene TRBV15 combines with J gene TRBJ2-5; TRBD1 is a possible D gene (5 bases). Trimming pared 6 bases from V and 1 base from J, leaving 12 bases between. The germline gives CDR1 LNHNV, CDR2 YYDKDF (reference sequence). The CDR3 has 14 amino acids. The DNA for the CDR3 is TGTGCCACCAGTTCCCCGGACATCCAAGAGACCCAGTACTTC. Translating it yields CATSSPDIQETQYF.

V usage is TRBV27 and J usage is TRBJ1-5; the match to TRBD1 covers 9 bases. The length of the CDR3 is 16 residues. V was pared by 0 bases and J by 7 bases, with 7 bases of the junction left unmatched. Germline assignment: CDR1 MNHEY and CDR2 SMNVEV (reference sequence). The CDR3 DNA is TGTGCCAGCAGTTTATCGGGACAGGGAGCGTACCAGCCCCAGCATTTT. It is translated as CASSLSGQGAYQPQHF.

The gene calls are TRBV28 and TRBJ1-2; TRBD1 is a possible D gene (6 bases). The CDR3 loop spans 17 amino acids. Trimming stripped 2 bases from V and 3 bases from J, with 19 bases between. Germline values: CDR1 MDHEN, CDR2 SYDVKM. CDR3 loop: CASSLETGTMGDYGYTF. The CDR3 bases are TGTGCCAGCAGTTTAGAAACCGGGACAATGGGAGACTATGGCTACACCTTC.

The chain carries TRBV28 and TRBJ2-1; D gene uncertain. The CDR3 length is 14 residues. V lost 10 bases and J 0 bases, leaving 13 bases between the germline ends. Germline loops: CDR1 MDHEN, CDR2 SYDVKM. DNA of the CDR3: TGTGCCATTTCCCGACTGAGCTCCTACAATGAGCAGTTCTTC. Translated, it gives CAISRLSSYNEQFF.

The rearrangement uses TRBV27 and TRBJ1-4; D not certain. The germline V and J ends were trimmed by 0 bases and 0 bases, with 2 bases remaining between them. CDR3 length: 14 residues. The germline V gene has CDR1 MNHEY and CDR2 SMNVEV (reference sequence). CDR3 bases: TGTGCCAGCAGTTTATCTACAACTAATGAAAAACTGTTTTTT. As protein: CASSLSTTNEKLFF.

Here the CDR3 reads CASSPGLGGFDEAFF. The CDR3 coding sequence is TGTGCCAGCAGCCCAGGGTTAGGGGGGTTTGATGAAGCTTTCTTT. This chain links TRBV7-8 with TRBJ1-1, with a possible D match to TRBD1 (6 bases). Trimming stripped 5 bases from V and 7 bases from J, with 20 bases between. CDR1 and CDR2 from the germline V gene are SGHVS and FQNEAQ. The CDR3 length is 15 residues. Using reference TRBV7-8 and TRBJ1-1 for the parts outside the CDR3, the full variable domain is GAGVSQSPRYKVAKRGQDVALRCDPISGHVSLFWYQQALGQGPEFLTYFQNEAQLDKSGLPSDRFFAERPEGSVSTLKIQRTQQEDSAVYLCASSPGLGGFDEAFFGQGTRLTVV.

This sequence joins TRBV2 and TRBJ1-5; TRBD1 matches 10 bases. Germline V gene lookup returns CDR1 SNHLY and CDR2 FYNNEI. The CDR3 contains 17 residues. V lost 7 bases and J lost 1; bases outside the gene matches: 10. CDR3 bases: TGTGCCAGCATGAGGGACAGGGGTTCGCTAAGCAATCAGCCCCAGCATTTT. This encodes CASMRDRGSLSNQPQHF.

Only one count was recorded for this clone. CDR3 region: CASSLRLAGGPSTDTQYF. In DNA, the CDR3 is TGTGCCAGCAGCTTAAGACTAGCGGGAGGGCCGAGCACAGATACGCAGTATTTT. V usage is TRBV13 and J usage is TRBJ2-3, with 14 bases aligning to TRBD2. The J segment lost 0 bases and the V segment lost 2 bases, leaving 4 bases of the junction unmatched. This CDR3 has 18 amino acids. Germline values: CDR1 PRHDT, CDR2 FYEKMQ (reference sequence). The whole variable domain, filled in from reference TRBV13 and TRBJ2-3, reads AAGVIQSPRHLIKEKRETATLKCYPIPRHDTVYWYQQGPGQDPQFLISFYEKMQSDKGSIPDRFSAQQFSDYHSELNMSSLELGDSALYFCASSLRLAGGPSTDTQYFGPGTRLTVL.

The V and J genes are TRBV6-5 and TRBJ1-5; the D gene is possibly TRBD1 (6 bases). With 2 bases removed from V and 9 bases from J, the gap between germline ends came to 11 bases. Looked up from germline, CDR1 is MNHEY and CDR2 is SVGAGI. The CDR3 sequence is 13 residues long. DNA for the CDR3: TGTGCCAGCAGTTACGGGGGGCTAGGGCCCCAGCATTTT. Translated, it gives CASSYGGLGPQHF.

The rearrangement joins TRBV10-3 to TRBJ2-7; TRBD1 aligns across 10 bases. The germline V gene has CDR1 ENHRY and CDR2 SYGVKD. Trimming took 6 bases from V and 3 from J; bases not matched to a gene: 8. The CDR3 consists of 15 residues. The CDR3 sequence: CAISNLRTGGYEQYF. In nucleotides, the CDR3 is TGTGCCATCAGCAACCTGCGGACAGGGGGCTACGAGCAGTACTTC.

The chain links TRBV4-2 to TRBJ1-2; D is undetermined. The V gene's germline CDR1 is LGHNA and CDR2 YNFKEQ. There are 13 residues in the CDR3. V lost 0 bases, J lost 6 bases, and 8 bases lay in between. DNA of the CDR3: TGTGCCAGCAGCCAAGATACTTCGGATGGCTACACCTTC. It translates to CASSQDTSDGYTF.

The CDR3 DNA is TGTGCCAGCAGACCCGGAGCGGGATCTTCCTACAATGAGCAGTTCTTC. Amino acid sequence: CASRPGAGSSYNEQFF. The chain has TRBV6-4 and TRBJ2-1; 7 nucleotides line up with TRBD2. The CDR3 sequence is 16 residues long. V shed 6 bases and J 1 base; nucleotides not matched to a gene: 9. Per germline, CDR1 MRHNA and CDR2 SNTAGT.

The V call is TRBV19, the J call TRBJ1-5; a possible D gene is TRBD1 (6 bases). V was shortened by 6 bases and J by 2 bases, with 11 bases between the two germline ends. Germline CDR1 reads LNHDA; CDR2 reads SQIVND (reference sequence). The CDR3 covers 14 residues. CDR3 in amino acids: CASRVQGGNQPQHF. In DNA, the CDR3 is TGTGCCAGTAGAGTACAGGGAGGCAATCAGCCCCAGCATTTT. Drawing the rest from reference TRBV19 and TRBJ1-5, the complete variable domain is DGGITQSPKYLFRKEGQNVTLSCEQNLNHDAMYWYRQDPGQGLRLIYYSQIVNDFQKGDIAEGYSVSREKKESFPLTVTSAQKNPTAFYLCASRVQGGNQPQHFGDGTRLSIL.

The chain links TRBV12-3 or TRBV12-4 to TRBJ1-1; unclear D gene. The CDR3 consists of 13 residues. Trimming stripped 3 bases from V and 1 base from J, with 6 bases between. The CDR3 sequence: CASSLEPNTEAFF. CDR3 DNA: TGTGCCAGCAGTTTGGAGCCGAACACTGAAGCTTTCTTT.

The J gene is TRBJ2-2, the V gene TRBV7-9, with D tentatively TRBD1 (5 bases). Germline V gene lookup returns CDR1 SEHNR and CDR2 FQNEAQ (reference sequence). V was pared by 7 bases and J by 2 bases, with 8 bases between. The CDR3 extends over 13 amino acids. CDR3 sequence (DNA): TGTGCCAGCATGACAGCAAACACCGGGGAGCTGTTTTTT. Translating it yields CASMTANTGELFF.

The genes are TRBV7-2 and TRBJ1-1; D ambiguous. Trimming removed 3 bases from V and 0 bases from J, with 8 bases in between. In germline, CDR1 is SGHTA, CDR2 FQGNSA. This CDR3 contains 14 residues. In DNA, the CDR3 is TGTGCCAGCAGCTTTTATTCTCTGAACACTGAAGCTTTCTTT. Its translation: CASSFYSLNTEAFF.

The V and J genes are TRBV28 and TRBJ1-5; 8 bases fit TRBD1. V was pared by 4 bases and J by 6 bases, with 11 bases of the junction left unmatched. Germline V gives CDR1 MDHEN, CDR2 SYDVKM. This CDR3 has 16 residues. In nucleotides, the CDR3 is TGTGCCAGCAGTTCTAATACAGGGGGAACGGGTCAGCCCCAGCATTTT. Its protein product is CASSSNTGGTGQPQHF.

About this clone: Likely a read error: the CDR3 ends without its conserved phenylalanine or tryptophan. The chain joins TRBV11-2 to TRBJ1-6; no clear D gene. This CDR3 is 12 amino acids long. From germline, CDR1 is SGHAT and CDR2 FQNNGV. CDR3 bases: TGTGCCAGCAGCTCTGAGCCTTCATCCCTCCACTCT. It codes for CASSSEPSSLHS.

CDR3 in amino acids: CAISSSSGSTDTQYF. CDR3 nucleotide sequence: TGTGCCATCAGTAGCTCTAGCGGGAGCACAGATACGCAGTATTTT. This rearrangement joins TRBV10-3 to TRBJ2-3, with 8 bases lining up with TRBD2. The V gene end was trimmed by 5 bases and the J gene end by 0 bases; junction bases not matched to a gene: 4. The CDR3 runs to 15 residues. Germline V gene data show CDR1 as ENHRY and CDR2 as SYGVKD.